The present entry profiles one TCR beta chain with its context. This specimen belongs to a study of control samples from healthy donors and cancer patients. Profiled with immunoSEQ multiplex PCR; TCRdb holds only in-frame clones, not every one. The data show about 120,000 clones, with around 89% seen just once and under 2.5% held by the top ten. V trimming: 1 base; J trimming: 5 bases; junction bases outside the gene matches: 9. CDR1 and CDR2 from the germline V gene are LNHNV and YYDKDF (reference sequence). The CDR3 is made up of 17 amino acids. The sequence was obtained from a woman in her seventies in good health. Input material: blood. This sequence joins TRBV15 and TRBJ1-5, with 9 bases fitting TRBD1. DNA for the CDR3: TGTGCCACCAGCAGAGGCCTGAGACAGGGGGAAGATCAGCCCCAGCATTTT. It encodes CATSRGLRQGEDQPQHF.